The clone carrying this T cell receptor beta chain showed up just a few times. Its antigen is still unknown. This sample is part of a study of beta chain features in type 1 diabetes. Notes on the study in general: Amplification by PCR could prefer shorter templates, with the same effect in patients and controls. Across all four CD4+ subsets, people with type 1 diabetes showed modestly shorter TCRB CDR3s.

All of the isolated RNA was reverse transcribed, so expressed TCRB transcripts were sequenced. Measured with immunoSEQ multiplex PCR; TCRdb has only the in-frame clones, and not every one. Seen here are about 260,000 clones, roughly 22% observed once, and the top ten hold 0.028%. Once sorted, every population was more than 98% pure. Germline values: CDR1 MGHRA, CDR2 YSYEKL. The CDR3 has 17 amino acids. V lost 4 bases to trimming and J lost 0 bases; unmatched junction nucleotides: 6. Sequencing used naive CD4+ T cells from blood. The chain recombines TRBV4-1 with TRBJ2-7; 13 bases map to TRBD2. The receptor was derived from a woman aged 40 to 50 with type 1 diabetes. The CDR3 spells CASSPPTSGRASYEQYF. DNA for the CDR3: TGCGCCAGCAGCCCCCCTACTAGCGGGAGGGCCTCCTACGAGCAGTACTTC.